The 3 T cell receptor beta chains below were found in one sample sequenced in a study of brain T cells in children with intractable seizures. The protocol was immunoSEQ multiplex PCR, while the TCRdb copy is restricted to in-frame clones and leaves out a portion. The sample contains 340,000 or so clones, over 90% of which appear only once. Time point in this sample: blood from clinic visit 5 months post-surgery; TSC patient then seizure free. The material sequenced was peripheral blood, taken more than 4 months after surgery. The source of these receptors is a boy younger than two with tuberous sclerosis and intractable seizures.

The chain carries TRBV19 and TRBJ1-4, with a possible D match to TRBD1 (6 bases). V was trimmed by 3 bases and J by 0 bases, leaving 11 bases between them. Per germline, CDR1 LNHDA and CDR2 SQIVND (reference sequence). The CDR3 is 16 residues long. Here the CDR3 DNA reads TGTGCCAGTAGTATCGGACAGCTCGCAACTAATGAAAAACTGTTTTTT. Protein: CASSIGQLATNEKLFF. Full variable domain (rest looked up from reference TRBV19 and TRBJ1-4): DGGITQSPKYLFRKEGQNVTLSCEQNLNHDAMYWYRQDPGQGLRLIYYSQIVNDFQKGDIAEGYSVSREKKESFPLTVTSAQKNPTAFYLCASSIGQLATNEKLFFGSGTQLSVL.

The chain recombines TRBV3-1 (or the pseudogene TRBV3-2) with TRBJ2-1; 9 nucleotides match TRBD2. V was clipped by 6 bases and J by 7 bases; unmatched bases: 13. This CDR3 contains 16 residues. The V gene's germline CDR1 is LGHDT and CDR2 YNNKEL (reference sequence). The CDR3 loop reads CASRDGGGGVGNEQFF. The CDR3, as DNA: TGTGCCAGCAGGGACGGTGGCGGGGGGGTTGGGAATGAGCAGTTCTTC.

The chain is built from TRBV30 and TRBJ1-1, with D uncertain. Trimming pared 1 base from V and 4 bases from J, leaving 7 bases between. The CDR3 covers 12 residues. The V gene's germline CDR1 is GTSNPN and CDR2 SVGIG (reference sequence). CDR3 DNA sequence: TGTGCCTGGAGTGCGTATGGCACTGAAGCTTTCTTT. It is translated as CAWSAYGTEAFF.